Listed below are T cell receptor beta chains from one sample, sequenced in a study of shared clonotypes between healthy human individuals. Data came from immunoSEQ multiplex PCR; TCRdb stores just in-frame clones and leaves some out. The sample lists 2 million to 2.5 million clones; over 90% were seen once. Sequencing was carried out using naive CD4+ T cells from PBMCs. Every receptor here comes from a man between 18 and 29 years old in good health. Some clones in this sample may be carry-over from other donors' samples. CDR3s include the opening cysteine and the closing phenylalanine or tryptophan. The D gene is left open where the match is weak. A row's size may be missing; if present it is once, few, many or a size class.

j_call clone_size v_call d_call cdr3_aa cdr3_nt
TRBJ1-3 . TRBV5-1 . CASSDGLQVFGNTIYF TGCGCCAGCAGCGACGGCTTGCAGGTGTTTGGAAACACCATATATTTT
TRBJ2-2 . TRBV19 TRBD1 CASSPSDRGNTGELFF TGTGCCAGTAGTCCCTCGGACAGGGGTAACACCGGGGAGCTGTTTTTT
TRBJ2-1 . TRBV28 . CASSHTAGVPPNEQFF TGTGCCAGCAGTCATACGGCGGGTGTGCCCCCCAATGAGCAGTTCTTC
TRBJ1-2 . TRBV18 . CASSPSSLNGYTF TGTGCCAGCTCACCTAGCAGTCTAAATGGCTACACCTTC
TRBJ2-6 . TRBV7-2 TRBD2 CASSLTSGSSGANVLTF TGTGCCAGCAGCTTAACTAGCGGGAGCTCTGGGGCCAACGTCCTGACTTTC
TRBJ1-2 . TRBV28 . CASSFSELGYTF TGTGCCAGCAGTTTTTCCGAGTTGGGCTACACCTTC
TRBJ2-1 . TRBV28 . CASSPGSLLNEQFF TGTGCCAGCAGTCCCGGCTCCCTTCTGAATGAGCAGTTCTTC
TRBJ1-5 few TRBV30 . CAWSVGVNQPQHF TGTGCCTGGAGTGTAGGAGTGAATCAGCCCCAGCATTTT
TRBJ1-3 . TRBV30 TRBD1 CACRQGFGNTIYF TGTGCCTGCCGACAGGGATTTGGAAACACCATATATTTT
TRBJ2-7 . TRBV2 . CASSEAPGSSYEQYF TGTGCCAGCAGTGAAGCGCCCGGGAGCTCCTACGAGCAGTACTTC
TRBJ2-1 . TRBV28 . CASSPPPGGKQFF TGTGCCAGCAGTCCCCCCCCCGGCGGTAAGCAGTTCTTC
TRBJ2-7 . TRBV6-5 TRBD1 CASSLGQGRVEQYF TGTGCCAGCAGCCTAGGACAGGGCCGGGTCGAGCAGTACTTC
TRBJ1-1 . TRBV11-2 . CASSHGQTNTEAFF TGTGCCAGCAGCCATGGACAGACGAACACTGAAGCTTTCTTT
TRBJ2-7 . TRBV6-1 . CASSEPGALRYEQYF TGTGCCAGCAGTGAACCCGGCGCGTTGAGGTACGAGCAGTACTTC
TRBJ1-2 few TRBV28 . CASLTGGRQGGYTF TGTGCCAGCCTCACGGGCGGCAGGCAAGGTGGCTACACCTTC
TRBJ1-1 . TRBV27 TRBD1 CATRGQGGFEAFF TGTGCCACCCGAGGACAGGGTGGGTTTGAAGCTTTCTTT
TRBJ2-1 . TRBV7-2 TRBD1 CASSLALGQGGNNEQFF TGTGCCAGCAGCTTAGCGTTGGGACAGGGCGGAAACAATGAGCAGTTCTTC
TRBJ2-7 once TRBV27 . CASSLKPTGAYEQYF TGTGCCAGCAGTTTAAAACCAACCGGGGCATACGAGCAGTACTTC